These 10 T cell receptor beta chains came from one sample sequenced in a study of low-dose radiotherapy and immunotherapy resistance in tumors. Alpha- and beta-chain coverage of first-strand cDNA came from TRAV- and TRBV-specific primers. With a V-primer adapter and a constant-region primer, TCRs were amplified for around 21 PCR cycles. Via MiXCR, TCRdb re-called the reads, giving one row per CDR3 protein. The sample has about 84,000 distinct CDR3 sequences; around 17% are singletons. Time point denoted: after trial treatment. Treatment in this sample: LDRT plus nivolumab, ipilimumab, low-dose cyclophosphamide and aspirin (RACIN trial). Sequenced material: PBMCs, taken after low-dose radiotherapy plus immunotherapy. These receptors came from a male donor with prostate cancer.

In this sample, this clonotype turned up many times. V and J are TRBV5-4 and TRBJ2-2; TRBD1 matches at 8 bases. The CDR3 sequence is 17 residues long. Germline assignment: CDR1 SGHNT and CDR2 YYREEE (reference sequence). V shed 0 bases and J 0 bases; nucleotides not matched to a gene: 4. This CDR3 reads CASSLAGGLANTGELFF. CDR3 in DNA: TGTGCCAGCAGCTTGGCAGGGGGCCTAGCGAACACCGGGGAGCTGTTTTTT.

About this clonotype itself: The DNA is omitted, as the CDR3 cannot be located on it reliably, and the CDR3 follows TCRdb's listing. The V gene is TRBV5-3, the J gene TRBJ2-2; TRBD1, the table's D call, lacks a check against the DNA. TRBV5-3 belongs to the ORF category, with a function that is uncertain. The CDR3 is 17 residues long, counting both termini. The CDR3 is CASSLGPSNTGELFFFF.

This clonotype was recorded at least ten times. The chain links TRBV28 to TRBJ2-7; 9 nucleotides match TRBD1. The junction had 8 bases not matched to a gene; V was cut back by 7 bases and J by 4 bases. Germline lookup yields CDR1 MDHEN and CDR2 SYDVKM. The CDR3 runs to 14 residues. CDR3 sequence (DNA): TGTGCCAGCACCCAACTACAGGGGGCTTACGAGCAGTACTTC. Encoded protein: CASTQLQGAYEQYF.

This rearrangement joins TRBV13 to TRBJ1-1; D might be TRBD1 (6 bases). V lost 5 bases to trimming and J lost 4 bases, with 23 bases between them. The germline V gene encodes CDR1 PRHDT and CDR2 FYEKMQ (reference sequence). This CDR3 comprises 17 residues. Here the CDR3 reads CASSTGLAGHLGTEAFF. The DNA for the CDR3 is TGTGCCAGCAGCACTGGATTAGCGGGACATCTCGGCACTGAAGCTTTCTTT.

The chain recombines TRBV20-1 with TRBJ2-7; TRBD2 aligns across 11 bases. With V trimmed by 6 bases and J by 2 bases, 6 bases remained unmatched. The germline gives CDR1 DFQATT, CDR2 SNEGSKA (reference sequence). The CDR3 covers 14 residues. CDR3: CSAAGTSGAYEQYF. DNA of the CDR3: TGCAGTGCAGCCGGGACTAGCGGCGCCTACGAGCAGTACTTC.

Remarks on this clonotype: This probably arose from a read error, given a far larger clone one base away. V is TRBV9 and J is TRBJ2-1, with TRBD1 identical over 7 bases. The CDR3 covers 15 residues. Germline V gene sequence: CDR1 SGDLS, CDR2 YYNGEE. The junction had 14 bases not matched to a gene; V was cut back by 4 bases and J by 10 bases. For the CDR3, the DNA is TGTGCCAGCAGCCCGAACGTAGGGGGCTCCTACGAGCAGTTCTTC. It translates to CASSPNVGGSYEQFF.

This clonotype was found many times. This rearrangement joins TRBV6-8 to TRBJ2-7; D not certain. CDR1 is MNHGY, CDR2 SAAAGT, per germline. Trimming cost V 6 bases and J 1 base, with 13 bases left between them. This CDR3 has 14 amino acids. Here the CDR3 reads CASSYGSMSYEQYF. CDR3 coding DNA: TGTGCCAGCAGCTACGGCTCGATGTCCTACGAGCAGTACTTC.

This clonotype was detected many times. The V gene is TRBV12-3 or TRBV12-4, the J gene TRBJ1-2; D not resolved. The CDR3 sequence is 12 residues long. Trimming took off 6 bases at V and 8 bases at J, with 13 bases between the two ends. CDR3 protein: CASSPRRFGYTF. The CDR3 nucleotides read TGTGCCAGCAGCCCCCGCCGTTTCGGCTACACCTTC.

Concerning this clonotype itself: One base away lies a much larger clone, so this may be a sequencing read error. This chain connects TRBV26 to TRBJ2-6. TRBV26 is deemed a pseudogene. The CDR3 totals 15 residues. The CDR3 region is CASSSATSGANVLTF. DNA for the CDR3: TGTGCCAGCAGTTCCGCCACGTCGGGGGCCAACGTCCTGACTTTC.

This clonotype was observed many times. The V call is TRBV28, the J call TRBJ2-2; 7 nucleotides line up with TRBD1. Trimming removed 7 bases from V and 6 bases from J; junction bases left unmatched: 5. CDR1 and CDR2 from the germline V gene are MDHEN and SYDVKM. The CDR3 runs 13 residues. CDR3 amino acids: CASMTGPSGELFF. The CDR3 coding sequence is TGTGCCAGCATGACAGGGCCGTCCGGGGAGCTGTTTTTT.